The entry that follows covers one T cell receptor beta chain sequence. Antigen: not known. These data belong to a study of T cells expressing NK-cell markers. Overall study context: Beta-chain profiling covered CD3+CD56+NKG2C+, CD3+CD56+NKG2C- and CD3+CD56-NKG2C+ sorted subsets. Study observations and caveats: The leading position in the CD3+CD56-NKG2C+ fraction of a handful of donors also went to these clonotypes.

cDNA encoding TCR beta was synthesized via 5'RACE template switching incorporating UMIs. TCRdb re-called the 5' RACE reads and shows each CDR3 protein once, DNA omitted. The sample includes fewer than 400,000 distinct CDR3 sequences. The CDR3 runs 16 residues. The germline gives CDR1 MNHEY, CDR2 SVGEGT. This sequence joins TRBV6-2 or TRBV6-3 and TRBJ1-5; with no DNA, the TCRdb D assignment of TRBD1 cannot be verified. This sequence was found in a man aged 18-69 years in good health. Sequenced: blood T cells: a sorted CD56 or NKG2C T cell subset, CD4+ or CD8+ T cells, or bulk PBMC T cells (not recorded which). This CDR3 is CASSPDDRGRNQPQHF.